The 21 T cell receptor beta chains below all came from one sample that was sequenced in a study of blood T cell repertoires in COVID-19 (dated by TCRdb to between 2020 and 2021). The library was obtained by the immunoSEQ multiplex PCR assay. TCRdb obtained this table from immuneACCESS and retained in-frame rearrangements with V and J assigned. These tables miss some clones; where compared with another copy, unresolved V genes account for less than half of the shortfall, and the remainder is unexplained. This sample has 300,000 to 400,000 clones in its table, and approximately 90% of those were observed once. The biggest ten clones account for 1.2% of the sample. Sequencing was performed on PBMCs or T cells enriched from blood (not recorded which). All receptors come from a woman younger than 30 who had recovered from COVID-19.

In its sample, this clone was seen once. The rearrangement links TRBV29-1 to TRBJ2-7, with TRBD1 matching over 8 bases. Germline V gene lookup returns CDR1 SQVTM and CDR2 ANQGSEA. The CDR3 is 14 amino acids. Trimming took 2 bases from V and 6 from J; bases not matched to a gene: 9. CDR3: CSVERGQGAGEQYF. For the CDR3, the DNA is TGCAGCGTTGAACGAGGGCAGGGGGCCGGCGAGCAGTACTTC.

The rearrangement links TRBV18 to TRBJ1-4; no reliable D call. Germline values: CDR1 KGHSH, CDR2 LQKENI. The CDR3 has 15 amino acids. V lost 0 bases and J lost 2, with 7 bases in between. CDR3 residues: CASSPPGHTNEKLFF. Written as DNA, the CDR3 is TGTGCCAGCTCACCACCGGGCCACACTAATGAAAAACTGTTTTTT.

In this sample, this clone turned up once. V usage is TRBV3-1 (or the pseudogene TRBV3-2) and J usage is TRBJ2-2, with 11 nucleotides matching TRBD2. The CDR3 spans 18 residues. The V and J ends lost 3 bases and 2 bases, in that order; junction bases with no gene match: 8. In germline, CDR1 is LGHDT, CDR2 YNNKEL (reference sequence). CDR3 sequence: CASSQADLAGGNTGELFF. DNA for the CDR3: TGTGCCAGCAGCCAGGCGGATCTAGCGGGGGGTAACACCGGGGAGCTGTTTTTT.

V and J are TRBV7-3 and TRBJ2-2; 7 bases map to TRBD2. The V gene end was trimmed by 0 bases and the J gene end by 1 base; junction bases not matched to a gene: 5. The CDR3 totals 17 residues. Germline CDR1 and CDR2: SGHTA and FQGTGA. The CDR3 DNA is TGTGCCAGCAGCTTAACACACAGCGGGGTGAACACCGGGGAGCTGTTTTTT. Protein product: CASSLTHSGVNTGELFF.

This clone occurred once. The J gene is TRBJ1-3, the V gene TRBV24-1, with 11 bases that match TRBD1. The CDR3 length is 17 residues. V trimming: 3 bases; J trimming: 0 bases; junction bases outside the gene matches: 3. CDR1 KGHDR and CDR2 SFDVKD come from the germline V gene. The CDR3 sequence is CATSDAGQGDSGNTIYF. In DNA, the CDR3 is TGTGCCACCAGTGATGCGGGACAGGGGGACTCTGGAAACACCATATATTTT.

This clone was seen a few times. The V call is TRBV7-3, the J call TRBJ1-2; TRBD1 aligns across 7 bases. After removal of 6 bases from V and 7 bases from J, the junction contained 8 bases not matched to a gene. Germline V CDR1 and CDR2: SGHTA, FQGTGA. CDR3 length equals 13 residues. CDR3 DNA sequence: TGTGCCAGCAGGTCAAAACAGGGGTCTGGCTACACCTTC. Its protein is CASRSKQGSGYTF. The full variable domain, in which reference TRBV7-3 and TRBJ1-2 provide the parts outside the CDR3, is GAGVSQTPSNKVTEKGKYVELRCDPISGHTALYWYRQSLGQGPEFLIYFQGTGAADDSGLPNDRFFAVRPEGSVSTLKIQRTERGDSAVYLCASRSKQGSGYTFGSGTRLTVV.

This chain links TRBV19 with TRBJ2-3; tentatively, D is TRBD1 (6 bases). The germline V gene encodes CDR1 LNHDA and CDR2 SQIVND (reference sequence). CDR3 length: 15 amino acids. Between the trimmed V and J ends, which lost 0 bases and 6 bases, there was a span of 13 bases. The CDR3 DNA reads TGTGCCAGTAGTATAGACCACAGGGCCTCCGATACGCAGTATTTT. Translated: CASSIDHRASDTQYF.

The chain links TRBV5-1 to TRBJ2-5; a possible D gene is TRBD1 (8 bases). Germline CDR1 reads SGHRS; CDR2 reads YFSETQ. The CDR3 is made up of 16 amino acids. Trimming cost V 0 bases and J 5 bases, with 17 bases left between them. The CDR3 coding sequence is TGCGCCAGCAGCTTGGACCCCGGACAGGGAGGGGAGACCCAGTACTTC. Encoded protein: CASSLDPGQGGETQYF.

The V and J genes are TRBV18 and TRBJ1-1, with D maybe TRBD1 (5 bases). V dropped 1 base and J dropped 5 bases, with 8 bases sitting between them. The CDR3 consists of 13 residues. Germline assignment: CDR1 KGHSH and CDR2 LQKENI. The CDR3 protein is CASSPQGLTEAFF. In nucleotides, the CDR3 is TGTGCCAGCTCACCACAGGGGCTAACTGAAGCTTTCTTT. The variable domain in full, with the rest retrieved from reference TRBV18 and TRBJ1-1, is NAGVMQNPRHLVRRRGQEARLRCSPMKGHSHVYWYRQLPEEGLKFMVYLQKENIIDESGMPKERFSAEFPKEGPSILRIQQVVRGDSAAYFCASSPQGLTEAFFGQGTRLTVV.

The chain recombines TRBV6-2 or TRBV6-3 with TRBJ2-7; TRBD2 agrees at 10 bases. The CDR3 extends over 15 amino acids. Germline V CDR1 and CDR2: MNHEY, SVGEGT. V dropped 0 bases and J dropped 3; count of bases not matched to a gene: 2. The DNA of the CDR3 is TGTGCCAGCAGTTACTCTCTAGCGGGGGACTACGAGCAGTACTTC. Translation gives CASSYSLAGDYEQYF.

The CDR3 loop is CASSRGRVGEKLFF. CDR3 DNA: TGTGCCAGCAGCCGAGGCAGGGTCGGGGAAAAACTGTTTTTT. V usage is TRBV7-8 and J usage is TRBJ1-4, with D possibly TRBD1 on 5 matching bases. The CDR3 totals 14 residues. Trimming removed 5 bases from V and 8 bases from J, with 15 bases in between. Per germline, CDR1 SGHVS and CDR2 FQNEAQ.

This clone was observed a handful of times. CDR3 sequence reads: CASVSGTASGNTIYF. CDR3 in DNA: TGTGCCAGCGTATCCGGGACAGCCTCTGGAAACACCATATATTTT. The V gene is TRBV6-5, the J gene TRBJ1-3; TRBD1 aligns across 7 bases. Germline lookup yields CDR1 MNHEY and CDR2 SVGAGI. Trimming took 8 bases from V and 0 from J; bases not matched to a gene: 7. The CDR3 loop spans 15 amino acids.

The rearrangement links TRBV7-9 to TRBJ1-2; 9 bases fit TRBD1. The V and J ends lost 5 bases and 4 bases, in that order; junction bases with no gene match: 8. Germline V gene sequence: CDR1 SEHNR, CDR2 FQNEAQ (reference sequence). There are 15 residues in the CDR3. CDR3 sequence: CASSPGTGKGYGYTF. DNA of the CDR3: TGTGCCAGCAGCCCTGGGACAGGGAAGGGCTATGGCTACACCTTC.

V gene TRBV5-1 combines with J gene TRBJ2-5, with TRBD2 matching 7 bases. Germline assignment: CDR1 SGHRS and CDR2 YFSETQ. The ends lost 1 base at V and 2 bases at J; junction bases unmatched: 5. This CDR3 spans 15 amino acids. The CDR3 region has the DNA TGCGCCAGCAGCTTGTTGGGAGGGCATCAAGAGACCCAGTACTTC. It specifies CASSLLGGHQETQYF.

The chain joins TRBV30 to TRBJ2-7; 10 bases map to TRBD1. The CDR3 sequence is 13 residues long. CDR1 GTSNPN and CDR2 SVGIG come from the germline V gene (reference sequence). Trimming removed 4 bases from V and 3 bases from J; junction bases left unmatched: 3. DNA for the CDR3: TGTGCCTGGACCCGGACAGGGGGCTACGAGCAGTACTTC. Protein sequence: CAWTRTGGYEQYF.

In its sample, this clone was seen once. The genes are TRBV30 and TRBJ1-1; 8 bases line up with TRBD1. Trimming took 7 bases from V and 5 from J; bases not matched to a gene: 9. The CDR3 extends over 13 amino acids. Germline CDR1 reads GTSNPN; CDR2 reads SVGIG (reference sequence). The CDR3 sequence is CAFRGPLRTEAFF. The CDR3 DNA follows: TGTGCCTTCAGGGGGCCGTTGCGAACTGAAGCTTTCTTT.

The genes are TRBV9 and TRBJ2-6; 8 bases map to TRBD1. Germline V CDR1 and CDR2: SGDLS, YYNGEE. The V and J ends lost 3 bases and 0 bases, in that order; junction bases with no gene match: 11. This CDR3 is built from 19 residues. CDR3 region: CASSAQTRDRHSGANVLTF. CDR3 coding DNA: TGTGCCAGCAGCGCCCAAACCCGGGACAGGCACTCTGGGGCCAACGTCCTGACTTTC.

This chain links TRBV18 with TRBJ1-2, with D possibly being TRBD1 (6 bases). This CDR3 has 15 residues. CDR1 KGHSH and CDR2 LQKENI come from the germline V gene. V was shortened by 2 bases and J by 4 bases, with 14 bases between the two germline ends. CDR3: CASSPNGTLPYGYTF. The CDR3 DNA reads TGTGCCAGCTCACCAAACGGGACATTACCCTATGGCTACACCTTC.

A word on this clone: Sequence at one end of the junction differs from germline and may be a read error. This chain uses TRBV2 with TRBJ1-2, with D possibly being TRBD1 (6 bases). The length of the CDR3 is 11 residues. Germline CDR1 reads SNHLY; CDR2 reads FYNNEI. The CDR3 DNA follows: TGTGCCAGCAGTGCAACAGACAGGCCCTCTTTC. Protein product: CASSATDRPSF. Looking up the rest from reference TRBV2 and TRBJ1-2 gives the full variable domain: EPEVTQTPSHQVTQMGQEVILRCVPISNHLYFYWYRQILGQKVEFLVSFYNNEISEKSEIFDDQFSVERPDGSNFTLKIRSTKLEDSAMYFCASSATDRPSFGSGTRLTVV.

The genes are TRBV7-9 and TRBJ1-1; D is unresolved. V lost 5 bases and J lost 0, with 16 bases in between. The CDR3 sequence is 16 residues long. Germline loops: CDR1 SEHNR, CDR2 FQNEAQ (reference sequence). The CDR3 coding sequence is TGTGCCAGCAGCATCTTTCTTGCTGGCATGAACACTGAAGCTTTCTTT. It yields the protein CASSIFLAGMNTEAFF.

The chain combines TRBV9 with TRBJ1-1; 8 nucleotides match TRBD1. This CDR3 comprises 14 residues. CDR1 and CDR2 (germline): SGDLS, YYNGEE. The trim removed 3 bases at V and 1 base at J, leaving 2 bases unmatched. CDR3 protein: CASSAGTGNTEAFF. CDR3 DNA: TGTGCCAGCAGCGCTGGGACAGGGAACACTGAAGCTTTCTTT.